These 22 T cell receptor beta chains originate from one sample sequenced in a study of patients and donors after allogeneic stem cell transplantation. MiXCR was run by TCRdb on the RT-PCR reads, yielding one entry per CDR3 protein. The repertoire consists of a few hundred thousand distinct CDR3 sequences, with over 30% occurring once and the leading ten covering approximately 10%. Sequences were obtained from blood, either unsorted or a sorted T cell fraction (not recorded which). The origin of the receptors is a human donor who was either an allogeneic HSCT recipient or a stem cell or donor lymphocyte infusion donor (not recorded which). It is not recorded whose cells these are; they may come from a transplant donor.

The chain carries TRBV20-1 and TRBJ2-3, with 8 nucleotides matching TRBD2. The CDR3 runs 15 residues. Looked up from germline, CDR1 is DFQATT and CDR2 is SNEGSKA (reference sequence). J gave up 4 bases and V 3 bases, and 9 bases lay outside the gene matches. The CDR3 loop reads CSASNPQRGSDTQYF. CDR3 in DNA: TGCAGTGCTAGTAACCCTCAGCGGGGGTCAGATACGCAGTATTTT.

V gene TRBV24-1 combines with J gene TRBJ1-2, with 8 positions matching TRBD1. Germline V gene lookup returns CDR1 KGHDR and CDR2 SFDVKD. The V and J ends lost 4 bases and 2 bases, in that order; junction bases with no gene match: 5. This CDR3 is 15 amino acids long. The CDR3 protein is CATSEGRQGNYGYTF. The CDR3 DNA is TGTGCCACCAGTGAAGGAAGACAGGGGAACTATGGCTACACCTTC.

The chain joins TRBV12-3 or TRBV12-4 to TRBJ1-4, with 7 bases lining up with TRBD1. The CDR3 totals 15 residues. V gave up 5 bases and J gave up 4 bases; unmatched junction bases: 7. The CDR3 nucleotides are TGTGCCAGCAGTCCCAAGGACAGGCTTAATGAAAAACTGTTTTTT. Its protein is CASSPKDRLNEKLFF.

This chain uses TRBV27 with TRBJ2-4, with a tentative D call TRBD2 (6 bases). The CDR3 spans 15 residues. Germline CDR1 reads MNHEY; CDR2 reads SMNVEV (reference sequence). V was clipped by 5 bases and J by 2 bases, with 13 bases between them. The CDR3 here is CASSPLGGTKNIQYF. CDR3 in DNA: TGTGCCAGCAGTCCCCTGGGGGGTACCAAAAACATTCAGTACTTC.

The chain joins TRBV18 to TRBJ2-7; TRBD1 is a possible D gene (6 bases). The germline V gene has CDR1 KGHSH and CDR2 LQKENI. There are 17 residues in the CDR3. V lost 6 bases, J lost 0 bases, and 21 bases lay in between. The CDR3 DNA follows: TGTGCCAGCTCGCCCGGGACATTACGCGCTAGCTCCTACGAGCAGTACTTC. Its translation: CASSPGTLRASSYEQYF.

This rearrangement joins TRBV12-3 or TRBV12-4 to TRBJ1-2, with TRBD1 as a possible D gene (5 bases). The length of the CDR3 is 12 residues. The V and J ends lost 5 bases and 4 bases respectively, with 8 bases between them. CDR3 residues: CASSRDVYGYTF. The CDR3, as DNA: TGTGCCAGCAGTCGGGACGTCTATGGCTACACCTTC.

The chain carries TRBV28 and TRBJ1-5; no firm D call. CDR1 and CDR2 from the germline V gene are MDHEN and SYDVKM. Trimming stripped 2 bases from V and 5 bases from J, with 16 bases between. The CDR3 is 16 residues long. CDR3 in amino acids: CASSLAAFSVDQPQHF. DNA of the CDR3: TGTGCCAGCAGTTTAGCTGCGTTCTCCGTGGATCAGCCCCAGCATTTT.

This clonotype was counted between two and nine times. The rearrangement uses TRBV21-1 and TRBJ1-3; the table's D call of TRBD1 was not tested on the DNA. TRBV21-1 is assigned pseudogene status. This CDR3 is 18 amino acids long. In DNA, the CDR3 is TGTGCCAGCAGCAAAGCGGCCACAGGGGACGACTCTGGAAACACCATATATTTT. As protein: CASSKAATGDDSGNTIYF.

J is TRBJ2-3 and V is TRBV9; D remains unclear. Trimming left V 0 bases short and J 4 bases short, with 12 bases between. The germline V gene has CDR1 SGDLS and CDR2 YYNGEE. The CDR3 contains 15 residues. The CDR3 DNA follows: TGTGCCAGCAGCGTAGCCTCCACGAATCCAGATACGCAGTATTTT. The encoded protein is CASSVASTNPDTQYF.

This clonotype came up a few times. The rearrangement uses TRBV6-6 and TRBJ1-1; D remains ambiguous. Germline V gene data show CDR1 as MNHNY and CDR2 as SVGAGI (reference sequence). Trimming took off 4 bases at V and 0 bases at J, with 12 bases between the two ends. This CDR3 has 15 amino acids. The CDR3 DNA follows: TGTGCCAGCAGTTCGGACGGCGGCATGAACACTGAAGCTTTCTTT. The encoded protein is CASSSDGGMNTEAFF.

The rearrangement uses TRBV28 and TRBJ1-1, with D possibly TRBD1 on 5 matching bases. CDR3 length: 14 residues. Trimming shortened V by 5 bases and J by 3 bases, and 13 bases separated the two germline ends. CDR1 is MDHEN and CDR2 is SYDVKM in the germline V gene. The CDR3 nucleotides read TGTGCCAGCAGTGCCTCTCCGGGGGACACTGAAGCTTTCTTT. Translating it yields CASSASPGDTEAFF.

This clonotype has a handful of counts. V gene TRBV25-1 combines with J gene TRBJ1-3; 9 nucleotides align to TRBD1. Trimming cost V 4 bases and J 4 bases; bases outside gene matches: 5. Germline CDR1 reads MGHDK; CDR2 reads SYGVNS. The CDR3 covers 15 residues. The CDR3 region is CASSVSGTGGNTIYF. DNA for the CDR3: TGTGCCAGCAGTGTCTCCGGGACAGGGGGAAACACCATATATTTT.

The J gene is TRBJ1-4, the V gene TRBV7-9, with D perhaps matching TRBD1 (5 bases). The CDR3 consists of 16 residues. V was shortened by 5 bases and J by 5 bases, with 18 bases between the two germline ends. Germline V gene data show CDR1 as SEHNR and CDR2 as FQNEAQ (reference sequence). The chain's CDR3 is CASSPGSLGRNEKLFF. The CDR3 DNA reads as TGTGCCAGCAGCCCAGGGTCCCTTGGGAGGAATGAAAAACTGTTTTTT. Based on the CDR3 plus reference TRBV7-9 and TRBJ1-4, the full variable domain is DTGVSQNPRHKITKRGQNVTFRCDPISEHNRLYWYRQTLGQGPEFLTYFQNEAQLEKSRLLSDRFSAERPKGSFSTLEIQRTEQGDSAMYLCASSPGSLGRNEKLFFGSGTQLSVL.

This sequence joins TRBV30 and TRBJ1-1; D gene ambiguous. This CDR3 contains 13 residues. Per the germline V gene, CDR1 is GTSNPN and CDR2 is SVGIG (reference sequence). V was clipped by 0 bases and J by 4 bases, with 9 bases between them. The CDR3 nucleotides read TGTGCCTGGAGTGTAGTTGGGTTCACTGAAGCTTTCTTT. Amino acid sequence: CAWSVVGFTEAFF.

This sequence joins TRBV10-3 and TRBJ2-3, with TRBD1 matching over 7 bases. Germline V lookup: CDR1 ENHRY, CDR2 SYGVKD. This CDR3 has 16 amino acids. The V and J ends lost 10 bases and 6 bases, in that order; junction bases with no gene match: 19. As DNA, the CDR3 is TGTGCCACGGAAACCGGGACAGAGGCGGTAGTTGATACGCAGTATTTT. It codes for CATETGTEAVVDTQYF.

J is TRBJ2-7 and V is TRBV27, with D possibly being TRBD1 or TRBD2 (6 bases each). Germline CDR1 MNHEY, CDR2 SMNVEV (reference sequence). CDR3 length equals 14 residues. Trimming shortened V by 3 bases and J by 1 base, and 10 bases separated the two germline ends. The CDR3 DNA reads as TGTGCCAGCAGTTTGGGGGGCATATCCTACGAGCAGTACTTC. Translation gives CASSLGGISYEQYF.

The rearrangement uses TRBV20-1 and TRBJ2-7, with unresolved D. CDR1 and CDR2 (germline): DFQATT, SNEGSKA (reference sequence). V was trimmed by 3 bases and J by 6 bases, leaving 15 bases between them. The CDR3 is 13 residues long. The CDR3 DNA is TGCAGTGCTAGGGCTCAAATCCGAGCCGAGCAGTACTTC. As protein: CSARAQIRAEQYF.

CDR3 in amino acids: CASNAGGPDTQYF. The CDR3 coding sequence is TGTGCCAGCAATGCGGGGGGGCCAGATACGCAGTATTTT. This chain uses TRBV21-1 with TRBJ2-3; the table's D gene call, TRBD2, was not cross checked with the DNA. TRBV21-1 is a pseudogene segment. The CDR3 consists of 13 residues.

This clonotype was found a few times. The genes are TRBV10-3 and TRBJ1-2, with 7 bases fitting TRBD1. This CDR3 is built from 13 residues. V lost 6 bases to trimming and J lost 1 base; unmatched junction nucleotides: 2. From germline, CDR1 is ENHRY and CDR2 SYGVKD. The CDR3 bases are TGTGCCATCAGCGGACAGGATAACTATGGCTACACCTTC. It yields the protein CAISGQDNYGYTF.

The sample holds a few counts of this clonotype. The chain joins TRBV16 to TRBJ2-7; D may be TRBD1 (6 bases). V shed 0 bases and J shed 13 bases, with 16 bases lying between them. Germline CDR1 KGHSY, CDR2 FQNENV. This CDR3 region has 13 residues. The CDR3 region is CASSQSIQGEPYF. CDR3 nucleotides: TGTGCCAGCAGCCAATCGATACAGGGAGAACCCTACTTC.

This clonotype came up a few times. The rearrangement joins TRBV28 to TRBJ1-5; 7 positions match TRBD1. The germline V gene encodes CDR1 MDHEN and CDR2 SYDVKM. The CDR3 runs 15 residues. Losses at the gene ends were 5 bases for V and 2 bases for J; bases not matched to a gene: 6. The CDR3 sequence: CASSRTGRRNQPQHF. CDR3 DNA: TGTGCCAGCAGTAGGACAGGCAGGCGCAATCAGCCCCAGCATTTT.

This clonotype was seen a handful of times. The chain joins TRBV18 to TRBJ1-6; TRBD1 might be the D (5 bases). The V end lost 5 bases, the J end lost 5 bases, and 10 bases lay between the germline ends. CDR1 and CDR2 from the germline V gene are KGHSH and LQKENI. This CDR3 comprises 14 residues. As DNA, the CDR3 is TGTGCCAGCTCAAACAGGCAGGATAATTCACCCCTCCACTTT. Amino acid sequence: CASSNRQDNSPLHF.